The rows below give T cell receptor beta chains drawn from one sample of a study of early stage breast cancer tumors. The method was immunoSEQ multiplex PCR; TCRdb's version includes in-frame clones alone and lacks a portion of them. Among 25,000 to 30,000 clones listed, roughly 78% were seen once. Material for sequencing was blood. These receptors were obtained from a person between 55 and 69 years old with breast cancer. CDR3s include the opening cysteine and the closing phenylalanine or tryptophan. A D gene is named only where the DNA matches it firmly.

V gene: TRBV13; D gene: -; CDR3 protein: CASGPRGGNYGYTF
V gene: TRBV7-2; D gene: -; CDR3 protein: CASSPNEKGGTQYF
V gene: TRBV4-3; D gene: -; CDR3 protein: CASSQDRGFTEAFF
V gene: TRBV29-1; D gene: TRBD1; CDR3 protein: CSVGGQGRLYEQYF
V gene: TRBV7-9; D gene: -; CDR3 protein: CASSSRTGSYEQYF
V gene: TRBV28; D gene: TRBD1; CDR3 protein: CATGTGDYGYTF
V gene: TRBV7-4; D gene: TRBD2; CDR3 protein: CASSFYGPGTSPIEQYF
V gene: TRBV19; D gene: -; CDR3 protein: CASRTGGLNTGELFF
V gene: TRBV28; D gene: -; CDR3 protein: CASSWAGPPNTGELFF
V gene: TRBV7-6; D gene: TRBD1; CDR3 protein: CASSAGQGPSGEQYF
V gene: TRBV5-1; D gene: TRBD2; CDR3 protein: CASSLSGRNTGELFF
V gene: TRBV14; D gene: TRBD2; CDR3 protein: CASSAREVSRELFF
V gene: TRBV20-1; D gene: -; CDR3 protein: CSVLDNAEQFF
V gene: TRBV5-1; D gene: TRBD2; CDR3 protein: CASYSGRMGYEQYF
V gene: TRBV2; D gene: TRBD2; CDR3 protein: CASTAQGTSGLSYEQYF
V gene: TRBV30; D gene: -; CDR3 protein: CAWSPPGAGLPYEQYF
V gene: TRBV15; D gene: -; CDR3 protein: CATSRGLVGWETEAFF
V gene: TRBV5-6; D gene: -; CDR3 protein: CASSSVGTDTQYF
V gene: TRBV7-2; D gene: -; CDR3 protein: CASSLQFAETQYF
V gene: TRBV5-8; D gene: -; CDR3 protein: CASSIDAGSGTDTQYF
V gene: TRBV7-9; D gene: -; CDR3 protein: CASSLSNTGELFF
V gene: TRBV7-2; D gene: -; CDR3 protein: CASSLEGVGYNEQFF
V gene: TRBV29-1; D gene: -; CDR3 protein: CSVDVGRGETQYF
V gene: TRBV9; D gene: TRBD2; CDR3 protein: CASSVAVGGGPPYF
V gene: TRBV9; D gene: TRBD1; CDR3 protein: CASSVGGGAYNEQFF
V gene: TRBV7-2; D gene: TRBD2; CDR3 protein: CASSPRTSNNEQFF
V gene: TRBV7-6; D gene: -; CDR3 protein: CASSSPGQRAFF
V gene: TRBV9; D gene: -; CDR3 protein: CASSVSPRGREKLFF
V gene: TRBV11-3; D gene: -; CDR3 protein: CASSLFWSTDTQYF
V gene: TRBV7-9; D gene: TRBD1; CDR3 protein: CASSLYPGQDAYEQYF
V gene: TRBV28; D gene: TRBD1; CDR3 protein: CASSPGQSYEQYF
V gene: TRBV27; D gene: -; CDR3 protein: CASSLQGSNQPQHF
V gene: TRBV5-6; D gene: TRBD2; CDR3 protein: CASSLINGGRAEQYF
V gene: TRBV5-1; D gene: TRBD2; CDR3 protein: CASSLAAGADTQYF
V gene: TRBV10-3; D gene: TRBD2; CDR3 protein: CAISSSGRGDEQYF
V gene: TRBV5-3; D gene: -; CDR3 protein: CARSCGTDSYEQYF
V gene: TRBV19; D gene: -; CDR3 protein: CASSIGITGLGSGELFF
V gene: TRBV2; D gene: TRBD1; CDR3 protein: CASKFTGQDLATNEKLFF
V gene: TRBV9; D gene: -; CDR3 protein: CASSRDNNQPQHF
V gene: TRBV7-3; D gene: -; CDR3 protein: CASSLAVGETQYF
V gene: TRBV6-5; D gene: TRBD1; CDR3 protein: CASSWGWSGGIYEQYF
V gene: TRBV11-2; D gene: -; CDR3 protein: CASSKLQTGQPQHF
V gene: TRBV5-1; D gene: TRBD1; CDR3 protein: CASSRQGAVTYEQYF
V gene: TRBV4-2; D gene: TRBD1; CDR3 protein: CASSYVTGLGTEAFF
V gene: TRBV18; D gene: -; CDR3 protein: CASSPPSPVQRNTIYF
V gene: TRBV27; D gene: -; CDR3 protein: CASIPVSKNIQYF
V gene: TRBV19; D gene: -; CDR3 protein: CASSMGGTLYNEQFF